Sequencing of this TCR beta chain was carried out in a study of PD-1 blockade in classical Hodgkin lymphoma. Study-wide results and limits: Whoever responded completely had baseline diversity much like that seen in newly diagnosed patients. When set against healthy donors, newly diagnosed patients were reported to show lower baseline TCR diversity.

Regarding this clone: Its antigen is unidentified. The identical CDR3 is also encoded by other nucleotide sequences in the sample.

The germline CDR1 and CDR2 sequences are SGHRS and YFSETQ. Trimming pared 0 bases from V and 5 bases from J, leaving 6 bases between. The CDR3 has 13 amino acids. Specified time point: cycle 4 day 1 (C4D1), after around six weeks of nivolumab. In every patient, relapse followed autologous stem cell transplantation, while exposure to brentuximab vedotin differed. Generated by immunoSEQ multiplex PCR, the TCRdb table keeps only in-frame clones and is missing some. The repertoire holds approximately 61,000 clones, with 87% as singletons. This receptor was obtained from a human donor with classical Hodgkin lymphoma. The starting material was peripheral blood mononuclear cells (PBMCs), obtained before the fourth cycle of nivolumab. The chain employs TRBV5-1 and TRBJ1-5; D is ambiguous. This CDR3 is CASSLEGHQPQHF. The CDR3 region has the DNA TGCGCCAGCAGCTTGGAAGGGCATCAGCCCCAGCATTTT.